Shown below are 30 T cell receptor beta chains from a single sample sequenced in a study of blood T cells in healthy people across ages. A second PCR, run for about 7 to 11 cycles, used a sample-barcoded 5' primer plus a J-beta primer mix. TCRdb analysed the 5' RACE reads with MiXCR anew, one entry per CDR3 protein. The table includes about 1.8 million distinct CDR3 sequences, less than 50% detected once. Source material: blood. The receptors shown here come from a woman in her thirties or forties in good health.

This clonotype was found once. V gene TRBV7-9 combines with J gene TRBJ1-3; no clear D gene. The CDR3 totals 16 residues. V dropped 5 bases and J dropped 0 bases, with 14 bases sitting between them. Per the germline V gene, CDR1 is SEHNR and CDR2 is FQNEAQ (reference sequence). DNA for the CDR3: TGTGCCAGCAGCCCCGATCTAGGATTCTCTGGAAACACCATATATTTT. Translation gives CASSPDLGFSGNTIYF.

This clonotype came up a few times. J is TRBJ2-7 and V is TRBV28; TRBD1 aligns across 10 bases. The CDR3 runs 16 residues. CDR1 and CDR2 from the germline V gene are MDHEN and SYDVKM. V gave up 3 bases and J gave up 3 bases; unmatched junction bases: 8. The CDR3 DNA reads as TGTGCCAGCAGTTTCCCGCGACAGGGGGCGGACTACGAGCAGTACTTC. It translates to CASSFPRQGADYEQYF. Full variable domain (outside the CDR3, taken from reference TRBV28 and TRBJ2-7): DVKVTQSSRYLVKRTGEKVFLECVQDMDHENMFWYRQDPGLGLRLIYFSYDVKMKEKGDIPEGYSVSREKKERFSLILESASTNQTSMYLCASSFPRQGADYEQYFGPGTRLTVT.

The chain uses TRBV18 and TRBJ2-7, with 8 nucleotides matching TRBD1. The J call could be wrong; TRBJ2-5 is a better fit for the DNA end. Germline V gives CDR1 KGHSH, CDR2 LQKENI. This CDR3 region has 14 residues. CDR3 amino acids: CASSPMDREETQYF. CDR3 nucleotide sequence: TGTGCCAGCTCACCAATGGACAGGGAAGAGACCCAGTACTTC.

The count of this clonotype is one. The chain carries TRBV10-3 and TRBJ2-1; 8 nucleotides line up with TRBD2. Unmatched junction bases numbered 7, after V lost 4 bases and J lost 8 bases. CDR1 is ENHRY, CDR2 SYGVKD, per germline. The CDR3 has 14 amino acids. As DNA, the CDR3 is TGTGCCATCAGTGGGGGACTAGAGGTCTATGAGCAGTTCTTC. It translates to CAISGGLEVYEQFF.

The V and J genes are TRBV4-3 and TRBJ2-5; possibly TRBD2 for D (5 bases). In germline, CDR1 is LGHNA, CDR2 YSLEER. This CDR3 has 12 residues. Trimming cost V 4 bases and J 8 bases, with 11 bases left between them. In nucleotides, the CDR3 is TGCGCCAGCAGCCTGGACTGGGGAACCCAGTACTTC. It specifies CASSLDWGTQYF.

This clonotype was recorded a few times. Here the CDR3 DNA reads TGTGCCGCCGGGCGGGACGGCACCTACGAGCAGTACTTC. Encoded protein: CAAGRDGTYEQYF. The chain combines TRBV6-5 with TRBJ2-7; the D gene is possibly TRBD2 (6 bases). This CDR3 comprises 13 residues. V was pared by 11 bases and J by 2 bases, with 16 bases between. Per germline, CDR1 MNHEY and CDR2 SVGAGI.

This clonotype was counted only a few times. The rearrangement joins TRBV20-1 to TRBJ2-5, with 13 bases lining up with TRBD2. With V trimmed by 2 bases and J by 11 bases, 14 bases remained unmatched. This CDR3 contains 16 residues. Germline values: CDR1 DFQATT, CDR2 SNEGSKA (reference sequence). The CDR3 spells CSARPLGLAGEVKQYF. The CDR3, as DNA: TGCAGTGCTAGACCTCTAGGACTAGCGGGGGAAGTCAAGCAGTACTTC.

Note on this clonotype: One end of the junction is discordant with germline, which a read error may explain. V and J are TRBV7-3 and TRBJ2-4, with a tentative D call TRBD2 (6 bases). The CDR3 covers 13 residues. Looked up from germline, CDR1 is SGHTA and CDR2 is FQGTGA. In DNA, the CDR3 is TGTGCCAACAGCCCGGGGAGGCCCAACATTCAGTACTTC. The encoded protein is CANSPGRPNIQYF. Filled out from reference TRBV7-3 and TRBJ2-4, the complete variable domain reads GAGVSQTPSNKVTEKGKYVELRCDPISGHTALYWYRQSLGQGPEFLIYFQGTGAADDSGLPNDRFFAVRPEGSVSTLKIQRTERGDSAVYLCANSPGRPNIQYFGAGTRLSVL.

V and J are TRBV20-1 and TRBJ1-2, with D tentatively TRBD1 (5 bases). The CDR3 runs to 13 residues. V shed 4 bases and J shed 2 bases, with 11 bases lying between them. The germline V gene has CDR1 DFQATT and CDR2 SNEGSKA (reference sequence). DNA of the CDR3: TGCAGTGCTAAGGAGGGGTTCAACTATGGCTACACCTTC. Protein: CSAKEGFNYGYTF.

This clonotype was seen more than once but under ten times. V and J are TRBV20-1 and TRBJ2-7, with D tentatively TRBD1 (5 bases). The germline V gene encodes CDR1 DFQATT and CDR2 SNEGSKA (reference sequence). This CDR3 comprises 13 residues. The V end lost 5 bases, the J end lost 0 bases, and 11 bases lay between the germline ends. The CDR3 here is CSAWKTVSYEQYF. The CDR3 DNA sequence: TGCAGTGCTTGGAAGACAGTCTCCTACGAGCAGTACTTC.

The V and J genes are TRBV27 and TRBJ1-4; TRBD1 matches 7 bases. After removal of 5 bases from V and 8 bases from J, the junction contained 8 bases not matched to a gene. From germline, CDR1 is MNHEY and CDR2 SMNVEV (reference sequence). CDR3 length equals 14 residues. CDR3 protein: CASSLLQTGEKLFF. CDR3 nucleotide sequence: TGTGCCAGCAGTCTTCTCCAGACAGGGGAAAAACTGTTTTTT.

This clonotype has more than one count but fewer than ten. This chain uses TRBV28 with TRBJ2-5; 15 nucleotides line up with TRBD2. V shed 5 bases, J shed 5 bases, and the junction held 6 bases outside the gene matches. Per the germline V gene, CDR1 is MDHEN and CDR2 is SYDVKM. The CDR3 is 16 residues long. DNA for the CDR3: TGTGCCAGCAGTCAAGGACTAGCGGGGGGGCTGGAGACCCAGTACTTC. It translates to CASSQGLAGGLETQYF.

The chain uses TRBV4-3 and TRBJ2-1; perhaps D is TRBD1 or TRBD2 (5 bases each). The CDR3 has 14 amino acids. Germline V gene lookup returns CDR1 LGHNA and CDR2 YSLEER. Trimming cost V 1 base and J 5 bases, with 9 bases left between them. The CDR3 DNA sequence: TGCGCCAGCAGCCAAGCTCGGGGCAACAATGAGCAGTTCTTC. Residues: CASSQARGNNEQFF.

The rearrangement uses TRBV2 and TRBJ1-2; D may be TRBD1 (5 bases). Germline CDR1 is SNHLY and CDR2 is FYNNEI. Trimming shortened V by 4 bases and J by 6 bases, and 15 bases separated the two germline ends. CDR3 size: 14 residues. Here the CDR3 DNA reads TGTGCCAGCAGTGTTTATAGTACAGGTGATGGCTACACCTTC. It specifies CASSVYSTGDGYTF.

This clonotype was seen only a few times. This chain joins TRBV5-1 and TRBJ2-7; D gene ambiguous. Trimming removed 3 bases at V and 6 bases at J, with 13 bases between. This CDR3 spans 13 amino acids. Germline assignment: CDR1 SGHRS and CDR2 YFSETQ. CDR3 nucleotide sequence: TGCGCCAGCAGCTCTACGGGCTCGGTCGAGCAGTACTTC. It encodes CASSSTGSVEQYF.

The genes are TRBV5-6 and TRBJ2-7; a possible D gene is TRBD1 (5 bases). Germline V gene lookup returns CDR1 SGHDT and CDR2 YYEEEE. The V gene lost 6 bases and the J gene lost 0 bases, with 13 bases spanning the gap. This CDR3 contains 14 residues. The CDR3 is CASKHRFSSYEQYF. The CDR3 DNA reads TGTGCCAGCAAACACAGGTTTAGCTCCTACGAGCAGTACTTC.

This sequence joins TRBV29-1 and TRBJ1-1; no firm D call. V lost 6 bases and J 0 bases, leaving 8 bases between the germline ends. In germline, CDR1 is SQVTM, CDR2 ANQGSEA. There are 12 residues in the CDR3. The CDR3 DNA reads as TGCAGCGTAGGCAGGCTGAACACTGAAGCTTTCTTT. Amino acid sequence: CSVGRLNTEAFF.

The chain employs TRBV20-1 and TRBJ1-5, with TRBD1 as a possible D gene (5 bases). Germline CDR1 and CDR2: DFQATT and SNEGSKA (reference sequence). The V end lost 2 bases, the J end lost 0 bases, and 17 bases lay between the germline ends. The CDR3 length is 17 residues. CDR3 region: CSARPAKGGDSNQPQHF. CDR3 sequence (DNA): TGCAGTGCTAGACCCGCTAAGGGAGGGGATAGCAATCAGCCCCAGCATTTT.

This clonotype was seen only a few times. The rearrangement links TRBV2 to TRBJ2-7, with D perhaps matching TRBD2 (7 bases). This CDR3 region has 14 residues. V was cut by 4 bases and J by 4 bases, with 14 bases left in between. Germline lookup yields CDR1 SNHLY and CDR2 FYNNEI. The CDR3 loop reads CASSGGRGGYEQYF. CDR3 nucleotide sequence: TGTGCCAGCAGTGGCGGAAGGGGGGGGTACGAGCAGTACTTC.

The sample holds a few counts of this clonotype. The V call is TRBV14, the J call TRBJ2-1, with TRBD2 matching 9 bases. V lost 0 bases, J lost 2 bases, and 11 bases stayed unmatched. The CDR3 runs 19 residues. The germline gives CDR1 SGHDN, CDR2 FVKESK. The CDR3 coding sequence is TGTGCCAGCAGCCAAGATTCCGAGCTAGCGGGGACCGCCTACAATGAGCAGTTCTTC. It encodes CASSQDSELAGTAYNEQFF.

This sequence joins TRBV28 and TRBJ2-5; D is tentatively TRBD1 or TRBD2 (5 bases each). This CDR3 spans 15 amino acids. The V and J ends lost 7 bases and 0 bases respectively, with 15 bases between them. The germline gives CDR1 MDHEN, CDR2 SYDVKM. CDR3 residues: CASIRGDGYQETQYF. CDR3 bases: TGTGCCAGCATCAGAGGGGACGGTTACCAAGAGACCCAGTACTTC.

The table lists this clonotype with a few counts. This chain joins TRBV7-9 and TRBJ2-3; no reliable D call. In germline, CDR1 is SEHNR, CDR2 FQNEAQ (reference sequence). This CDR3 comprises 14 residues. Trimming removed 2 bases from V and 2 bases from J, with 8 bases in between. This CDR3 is CASSLSGITDTQYF. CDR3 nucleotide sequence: TGTGCCAGCAGCTTATCAGGAATCACAGATACGCAGTATTTT.

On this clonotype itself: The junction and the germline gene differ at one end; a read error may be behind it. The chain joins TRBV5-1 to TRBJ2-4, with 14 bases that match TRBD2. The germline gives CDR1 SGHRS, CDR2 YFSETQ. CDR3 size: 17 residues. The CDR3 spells CASSSGLAGVAENIQYF. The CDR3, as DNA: TGCGCCAGCAGCTCGGGACTAGCGGGGGTAGCCGAAAACATTCAGTACTTC.

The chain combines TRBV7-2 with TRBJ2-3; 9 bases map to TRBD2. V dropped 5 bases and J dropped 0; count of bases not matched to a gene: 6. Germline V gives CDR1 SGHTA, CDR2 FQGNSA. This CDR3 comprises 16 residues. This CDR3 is CASSPGLARSTDTQYF. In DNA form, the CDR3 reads TGTGCCAGCAGCCCCGGACTAGCGAGAAGCACAGATACGCAGTATTTT.

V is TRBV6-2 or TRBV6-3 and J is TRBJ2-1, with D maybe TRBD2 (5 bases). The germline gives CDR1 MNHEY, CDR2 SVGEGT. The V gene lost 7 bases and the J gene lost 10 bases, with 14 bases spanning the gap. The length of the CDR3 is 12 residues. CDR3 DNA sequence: TGTGCCAGCACTTCTAGCTCGCGCGAGCAGTTCTTC. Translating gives CASTSSSREQFF.

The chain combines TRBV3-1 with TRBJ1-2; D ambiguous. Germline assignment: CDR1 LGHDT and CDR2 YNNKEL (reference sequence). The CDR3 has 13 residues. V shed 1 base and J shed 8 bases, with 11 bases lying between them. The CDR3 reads CASSQGLVVGYTF. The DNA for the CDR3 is TGTGCCAGCAGCCAAGGATTGGTGGTCGGCTACACCTTC.

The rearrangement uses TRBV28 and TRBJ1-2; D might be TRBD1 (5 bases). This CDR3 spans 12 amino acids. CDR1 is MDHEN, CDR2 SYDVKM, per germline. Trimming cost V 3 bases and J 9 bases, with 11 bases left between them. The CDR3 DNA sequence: TGTGCCAGCAGTTTGGGACTGAGACGCTACACCTTC. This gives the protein CASSLGLRRYTF.

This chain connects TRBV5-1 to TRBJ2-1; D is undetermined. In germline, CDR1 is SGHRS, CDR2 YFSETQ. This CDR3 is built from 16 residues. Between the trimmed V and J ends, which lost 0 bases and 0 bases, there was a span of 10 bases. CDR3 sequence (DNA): TGCGCCAGCAGCTTGGCTCCAATGAGCTCCTACAATGAGCAGTTCTTC. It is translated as CASSLAPMSSYNEQFF.

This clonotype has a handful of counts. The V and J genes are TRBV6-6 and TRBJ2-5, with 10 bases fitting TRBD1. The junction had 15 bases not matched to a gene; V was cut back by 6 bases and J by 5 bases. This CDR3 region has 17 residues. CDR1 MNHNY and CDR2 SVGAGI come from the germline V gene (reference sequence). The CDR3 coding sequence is TGTGCCAGCAGCCTAGGCTTGGGACAGGGGTTATGGGAGACCCAGTACTTC. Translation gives CASSLGLGQGLWETQYF.

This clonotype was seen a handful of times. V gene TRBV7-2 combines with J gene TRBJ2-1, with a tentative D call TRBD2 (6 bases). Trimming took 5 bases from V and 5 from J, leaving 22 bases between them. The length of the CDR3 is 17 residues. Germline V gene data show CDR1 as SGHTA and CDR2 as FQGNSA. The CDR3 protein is CASSPGRRAGHNNEQFF. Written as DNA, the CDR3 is TGTGCCAGCAGCCCCGGCAGGAGGGCGGGTCATAACAATGAGCAGTTCTTC.